The 24 T cell receptor beta chains listed next were all sequenced from one sample in a study of shared clonotypes between healthy human individuals. The repertoire was sequenced with immunoSEQ multiplex PCR; TCRdb's copy has only in-frame clones and lacks some. The data show about 2.4 million clones, roughly 93% seen once. Sequencing used naive CD4+ T cells from PBMCs. Subset reported: CD45RA+ positively selected. The receptors here all came from a man in his late teens or twenties in good health. Some clones in this sample may be carry-over from other donors' samples.

The V call is TRBV5-1, the J call TRBJ1-1; TRBD1 aligns across 7 bases. With V trimmed by 5 bases and J by 0 bases, 7 bases remained unmatched. This CDR3 contains 15 residues. The V gene's germline CDR1 is SGHRS and CDR2 YFSETQ. CDR3 nucleotide sequence: TGCGCCAGCAGACGGGGGGGACAGCTGAACACTGAAGCTTTCTTT. It is translated as CASRRGGQLNTEAFF.

This clone was observed a few times. V is TRBV6-5 and J is TRBJ2-7, with D perhaps matching TRBD1 (6 bases). The germline CDR1 and CDR2 sequences are MNHEY and SVGAGI. V dropped 10 bases and J dropped 3 bases, with 16 bases sitting between them. The CDR3 is 13 residues long. CDR3 nucleotides: TGTGCCACGCAACAGGGACACCTCTACGAGCAGTACTTC. This codes for CATQQGHLYEQYF.

The sample holds one count of this clone. This chain connects TRBV27 to TRBJ1-6; tentatively, D is TRBD1 (6 bases). CDR1 is MNHEY, CDR2 SMNVEV, per germline (reference sequence). The CDR3 extends over 16 amino acids. With 6 bases removed from V and 5 bases from J, the gap between germline ends came to 17 bases. CDR3 DNA: TGTGCCAGCAGACCACTCACAGGGACCCATAATTCACCCCTCCACTTT. Translated: CASRPLTGTHNSPLHF.

The V and J genes are TRBV11-3 and TRBJ1-2; 9 bases align to TRBD1. Unmatched junction bases numbered 12, after V lost 0 bases and J lost 4 bases. CDR1 and CDR2 (germline): SGHNT, YENEEA. CDR3 size: 18 residues. The DNA for the CDR3 is TGTGCCAGCAGCTTAGAGGGGACAGGGATGATCTTCTCCTATGGCTACACCTTC. Its protein product is CASSLEGTGMIFSYGYTF. The full variable domain, completed using reference TRBV11-3 and TRBJ1-2, is EAGVVQSPRYKIIEKKQPVAFWCNPISGHNTLYWYLQNLGQGPELLIRYENEEAVDDSQLPKDRFSAERLKGVDSTLKIQPAELGDSAVYLCASSLEGTGMIFSYGYTFGSGTRLTVV.

The rearrangement uses TRBV28 and TRBJ2-7; a possible D gene is TRBD2 (6 bases). Germline V gene sequence: CDR1 MDHEN, CDR2 SYDVKM. V gave up 7 bases and J gave up 0 bases, with 16 bases separating them. This CDR3 comprises 15 residues. The CDR3 here is CASNSRGGNSYEQYF. The CDR3 nucleotides read TGTGCCAGCAACTCGAGGGGCGGGAACTCCTACGAGCAGTACTTC.

The rearrangement joins TRBV18 to TRBJ2-7; tentatively, D is TRBD2 (7 bases). CDR1 and CDR2 from the germline V gene are KGHSH and LQKENI. V was shortened by 0 bases and J by 0 bases, with 15 bases between the two germline ends. The CDR3 is made up of 17 amino acids. The CDR3 reads CASSPPSGGPSSYEQYF. CDR3 nucleotide sequence: TGTGCCAGCTCACCACCTTCGGGGGGCCCTAGCTCCTACGAGCAGTACTTC.

This sequence joins TRBV5-1 and TRBJ1-4, with 7 bases aligning to TRBD1. The germline V gene has CDR1 SGHRS and CDR2 YFSETQ. The V and J ends lost 0 bases and 5 bases, in that order; junction bases with no gene match: 4. The CDR3 is 15 amino acids. CDR3 loop: CASSLVTGTNEKLFF. Here the CDR3 DNA reads TGCGCCAGCAGCTTGGTGACAGGGACGAATGAAAAACTGTTTTTT.

To note about this clone: The same CDR3 can be traced to other DNA sequences in this sample. The chain employs TRBV5-1 and TRBJ2-7; 11 nucleotides line up with TRBD2. The V segment lost 4 bases and the J segment 2 bases; nucleotides outside the gene matches: 2. The CDR3 totals 14 residues. The V gene's germline CDR1 is SGHRS and CDR2 YFSETQ. The CDR3 DNA follows: TGCGCCAGCAGCACTAGCGGGGGAACCTACGAGCAGTACTTC. This translates into CASSTSGGTYEQYF.

CDR3 DNA sequence: TGTGCCAGCAGCTTAGCAGAGAACACCATATATTTT. Amino acids: CASSLAENTIYF. This chain joins TRBV7-9 and TRBJ1-3; D is unresolved. CDR1 is SEHNR, CDR2 FQNEAQ, per germline (reference sequence). The V end was cut by 0 bases, the J end by 7 bases, with 4 bases between. The CDR3 loop spans 12 amino acids.

This clone has only one observation. V gene TRBV19 combines with J gene TRBJ1-3; D remains ambiguous. Between the trimmed V and J ends, which lost 3 bases and 4 bases, there was a span of 10 bases. Germline lookup yields CDR1 LNHDA and CDR2 SQIVND (reference sequence). The CDR3 extends over 14 amino acids. CDR3 DNA: TGTGCCAGTAGTATTGGTCCCCGCGGAAACACCATATATTTT. Protein sequence: CASSIGPRGNTIYF.

This chain links TRBV5-1 with TRBJ2-3; D is unresolved. Per germline, CDR1 SGHRS and CDR2 YFSETQ. The V end was cut by 3 bases, the J end by 4 bases, with 9 bases between. CDR3 length: 13 residues. The CDR3 DNA is TGCGCCAGCAGCTCAGAAATCCCAGATACGCAGTATTTT. This gives the protein CASSSEIPDTQYF.

This chain links TRBV5-4 with TRBJ1-4, with D uncertain. Germline V gives CDR1 SGHNT, CDR2 YYREEE (reference sequence). Between the trimmed V and J ends, which lost 5 bases and 2 bases, there was a span of 16 bases. The CDR3 has 16 residues. DNA of the CDR3: TGTGCCAGCAGACCCGGACCCTTATCCACTAATGAAAAACTGTTTTTT. Residues: CASRPGPLSTNEKLFF.

V gene TRBV9 combines with J gene TRBJ2-1, with 15 bases lining up with TRBD2. This CDR3 is built from 20 residues. The V gene's germline CDR1 is SGDLS and CDR2 YYNGEE. V was pared by 4 bases and J by 0 bases, with 11 bases of the junction left unmatched. The CDR3: CASSSRGLAGGLPSYNEQFF. The CDR3 DNA is TGTGCCAGCAGCTCTCGGGGACTAGCGGGAGGCTTACCCTCCTACAATGAGCAGTTCTTC.

This chain links TRBV28 with TRBJ2-2; 10 nucleotides match TRBD2. CDR3 length: 18 residues. J lost 3 bases, V lost 4 bases, and 11 bases had no gene match. Germline-derived CDR1 and CDR2 are MDHEN and SYDVKM. The CDR3 DNA sequence: TGTGCCAGCAGTTCGAAACCGGGACTAGCGAACTACACCGGGGAGCTGTTTTTT. This translates into CASSSKPGLANYTGELFF.

Concerning this clone itself: This sample also contains other DNA sequences that code for the same CDR3. The chain couples TRBV27 to TRBJ1-2; D is unresolved. Germline CDR1 and CDR2: MNHEY and SMNVEV (reference sequence). This CDR3 spans 13 amino acids. V was clipped by 3 bases and J by 3 bases, with 8 bases between them. The CDR3 protein is CASSFGGHYGYTF. The CDR3, as DNA: TGTGCCAGCAGTTTCGGCGGACACTATGGCTACACCTTC.

This chain uses TRBV7-3 with TRBJ2-1; D gene ambiguous. CDR1 is SGHTA and CDR2 is FQGTGA in the germline V gene. Between the trimmed V and J ends, which lost 0 bases and 5 bases, there was a span of 8 bases. CDR3 length: 14 amino acids. CDR3 in DNA: TGTGCCAGCAGCTTAACGGACCAAGACAATGAGCAGTTCTTC. Residues: CASSLTDQDNEQFF.

The genes are TRBV2 and TRBJ2-7; unclear D gene. V was trimmed by 9 bases and J by 6 bases, leaving 15 bases between them. Germline values: CDR1 SNHLY, CDR2 FYNNEI. The CDR3 spans 12 residues. In DNA form, the CDR3 reads TGTGCCAGGGCACTCCCCCTTGGCGAGCAGTACTTC. Protein product: CARALPLGEQYF.

This sequence joins TRBV5-4 and TRBJ2-7; TRBD2 matches at 12 bases. Germline trimming cut 3 bases from V and 1 base from J; bases unmatched to any gene: 8. The CDR3 covers 17 residues. CDR1 and CDR2 (germline): SGHNT, YYREEE (reference sequence). CDR3 in amino acids: CASSSRLAGVGSYEQYF. The DNA for the CDR3 is TGTGCCAGCAGCTCACGACTAGCGGGAGTTGGATCCTACGAGCAGTACTTC. Complete variable domain (other parts from reference TRBV5-4 and TRBJ2-7): ETGVTQSPTHLIKTRGQQVTLRCSSQSGHNTVSWYQQALGQGPQFIFQYYREEENGRGNFPPRFSGLQFPNYSSELNVNALELDDSALYLCASSSRLAGVGSYEQYFGPGTRLTVT.

The DNA for the CDR3 is TGTGCCAGCAGGGAGTTAGGGGGAACCGGGGAGCTGTTTTTT. As protein: CASRELGGTGELFF. V is TRBV2 and J is TRBJ2-2; D might be TRBD1 (6 bases). The germline V gene encodes CDR1 SNHLY and CDR2 FYNNEI. Trimming took 6 bases from V and 5 from J, leaving 13 bases between them. CDR3 length equals 14 residues.

The V gene is TRBV6-6, the J gene TRBJ2-7; D is undetermined. Germline CDR1 and CDR2: MNHNY and SVGAGI (reference sequence). This CDR3 comprises 11 residues. V was pared by 4 bases and J by 8 bases, with 9 bases between. CDR3 sequence: CASSSEAKQYF. CDR3 nucleotide sequence: TGTGCCAGCAGTTCCGAGGCAAAGCAGTACTTC.

This clone appeared once. Other DNA sequences within the sample encode an identical CDR3. The rearrangement links TRBV15 to TRBJ2-1, with D tentatively TRBD2 (6 bases). Trimming cost V 3 bases and J 6 bases, with 9 bases left between them. The germline CDR1 and CDR2 sequences are LNHNV and YYDKDF (reference sequence). This CDR3 is 13 amino acids long. The CDR3 here is CATSRGLRNEQFF. The CDR3 DNA reads as TGTGCCACCAGCAGGGGACTTCGCAATGAGCAGTTCTTC.

The chain is built from TRBV11-1 and TRBJ2-7; 8 positions agree with TRBD1. Germline CDR1 and CDR2: SGHAT and FQDESV (reference sequence). The V and J ends lost 2 bases and 4 bases, in that order; junction bases with no gene match: 10. The CDR3 covers 16 residues. Here the CDR3 reads CASSLLGQGIWYEQYF. CDR3 in DNA: TGTGCCAGCAGCTTACTCGGACAGGGCATCTGGTACGAGCAGTACTTC.

This clone has a handful of counts. This sample includes further DNA sequences coding for the same CDR3. The J gene is TRBJ1-1, the V gene TRBV7-3, with 8 bases aligning to TRBD1. CDR1 is SGHTA and CDR2 is FQGTGA in the germline V gene. Trimming took 2 bases from V and 1 from J; bases not matched to a gene: 0. CDR3 length: 14 residues. CDR3 residues: CASSLGTGNTEAFF. The CDR3 DNA sequence: TGTGCCAGCAGCTTAGGGACAGGGAACACTGAAGCTTTCTTT.

The V gene is TRBV28, the J gene TRBJ2-1; 9 bases match TRBD2. The V and J ends lost 3 bases and 5 bases, in that order; junction bases with no gene match: 5. Per the germline V gene, CDR1 is MDHEN and CDR2 is SYDVKM. The CDR3 totals 15 residues. Here the CDR3 reads CASSFVAGGNNEQFF. CDR3 bases: TGTGCCAGCAGTTTCGTTGCGGGAGGGAACAATGAGCAGTTCTTC.